This T cell receptor beta chain was recorded in a study of cytomegalovirus exposure and HLA in healthy donors. The V and J ends lost 4 bases and 6 bases respectively, with 10 bases between them. Germline CDR1 is SNHLY and CDR2 is FYNNEI. This CDR3 region has 12 residues. Produced via immunoSEQ multiplex PCR; TCRdb's table is partial and in-frame only. The table shows more than 95,000 clones, with about 88% occurring only once. The sample comprised PBMCs. The sequence came from a woman in her late teens or twenties in good health and CMV-seronegative. This rearrangement joins TRBV2 to TRBJ2-7; no reliable D call. The CDR3 sequence is CASSGSVSEQYV. CDR3 bases: TGTGCCAGCAGTGGGTCGGTGAGCGAGCAGTACGTC.